This section outlines one TCR beta chain sequence together with its context. The data belong to a study of T cell changes during pregnancy in multiple sclerosis. TCRdb's copy holds only in-frame clones and misses some; the assay was immunoSEQ multiplex PCR. The data contain under 75,000 clones, around 90% of them singletons. The V segment lost 1 base and the J segment 11 bases; nucleotides outside the gene matches: 0. Germline CDR1 reads SQVTM; CDR2 reads ANQGSEA. The length of the CDR3 is 11 residues. This sequence originates from a female donor in good health, enrolled as a control in a pregnancy study. The gene calls are TRBV29-1 and TRBJ2-3; 10 nucleotides line up with TRBD1. Sequences were derived from peripheral blood, sampled in the third trimester of pregnancy. The CDR3 DNA reads TGCAGCGTTGAAGGGACAGGGGGGCAGTATTTT. The encoded protein is CSVEGTGGQYF.